Presented here are 21 T cell receptor beta chains from one specimen sequenced in a study of patients and donors after allogeneic stem cell transplantation. TCRdb analysed the RT-PCR reads with MiXCR anew, one entry per CDR3 protein. The sample has roughly 230,000 distinct CDR3 sequences, roughly 14% seen once. The source material was blood, either unsorted or a sorted T cell fraction (not recorded which). The receptors come from a human donor who was either an allogeneic HSCT recipient or a stem cell or donor lymphocyte infusion donor (not recorded which). It is not recorded whose cells these are; they may come from a transplant donor.

This clonotype appeared a few times. The chain is built from TRBV20-1 and TRBJ2-1, with 9 bases identical to TRBD2. Germline trimming cut 1 base from V and 9 bases from J; bases unmatched to any gene: 7. The CDR3 consists of 14 residues. Germline values: CDR1 DFQATT, CDR2 SNEGSKA (reference sequence). Here the CDR3 reads CSARVPAGGSEQFF. CDR3 DNA: TGCAGTGCTAGAGTGCCAGCGGGAGGCAGTGAGCAGTTCTTC.

The chain uses TRBV24-1 and TRBJ2-3, with TRBD2 matching 9 bases. The V gene end was trimmed by 4 bases and the J gene end by 2 bases; junction bases not matched to a gene: 6. CDR3 length: 16 residues. Germline V lookup: CDR1 KGHDR, CDR2 SFDVKD. The CDR3 region is CATSDPLAGNTDTQYF. CDR3 sequence (DNA): TGTGCCACCAGTGACCCCCTAGCGGGAAACACAGATACGCAGTATTTT.

This clonotype was seen many times. The chain recombines TRBV5-1 with TRBJ2-7; tentatively, D is TRBD1 (5 bases). V gave up 0 bases and J gave up 4 bases, with 8 bases separating them. Germline V gene sequence: CDR1 SGHRS, CDR2 YFSETQ. The CDR3 covers 13 residues. Here the CDR3 reads CASSLGREYEQYF. The CDR3 DNA is TGCGCCAGCAGCTTGGGCAGGGAATACGAGCAGTACTTC.

V and J are TRBV2 and TRBJ2-7; no firm D call. The germline V and J ends were trimmed by 4 bases and 6 bases, with 10 bases remaining between them. The CDR3 loop spans 12 amino acids. Looked up from germline, CDR1 is SNHLY and CDR2 is FYNNEI. This CDR3 reads CASSAVGREQYF. DNA of the CDR3: TGTGCCAGCAGTGCGGTAGGGCGCGAGCAGTACTTC.

This clonotype was seen a handful of times. V is TRBV30 and J is TRBJ2-5; unclear D gene. The V gene lost 0 bases and the J gene lost 1 base, with 9 bases spanning the gap. The CDR3 runs 14 residues. Germline CDR1 and CDR2: GTSNPN and SVGIG (reference sequence). CDR3 amino acids: CAWSVRQLQETQYF. The CDR3 nucleotides are TGTGCCTGGAGTGTACGGCAGCTCCAAGAGACCCAGTACTTC.

The sample holds a few counts of this clonotype. The rearrangement links TRBV4-1 to TRBJ2-4, with 7 bases lining up with TRBD2. The V gene's germline CDR1 is MGHRA and CDR2 YSYEKL. CDR3 length: 15 amino acids. V lost 1 base to trimming and J lost 8 bases; unmatched junction nucleotides: 8. CDR3 bases: TGCGCCAGCAGCCAAGGATCCGCTAGCGGTTACATTCAGTACTTC. It translates to CASSQGSASGYIQYF.

This clonotype was recorded at least ten times. The rearrangement uses TRBV9 and TRBJ2-3, with TRBD2 matching over 10 bases. J was trimmed by 4 bases and V by 0 bases; bases with no gene match: 8. Germline CDR1 is SGDLS and CDR2 is YYNGEE. This CDR3 has 17 amino acids. CDR3 in amino acids: CASSVVSGRISPDTQYF. DNA of the CDR3: TGTGCCAGCAGCGTAGTTAGCGGGAGGATCTCCCCAGATACGCAGTATTTT.

This clonotype was detected ten times or more. V usage is TRBV9 and J usage is TRBJ2-1, with 8 bases fitting TRBD2. The V segment lost 1 base and the J segment 7 bases; nucleotides outside the gene matches: 4. The CDR3 extends over 14 amino acids. Germline V CDR1 and CDR2: SGDLS, YYNGEE. CDR3 sequence reads: CASSVTSGWNEQFF. The CDR3 coding sequence is TGTGCCAGCAGCGTAACTAGCGGCTGGAATGAGCAGTTCTTC.

This chain uses TRBV4-3 with TRBJ1-3; D remains unclear. Trimming shortened V by 0 bases and J by 15 bases, and 15 bases separated the two germline ends. This CDR3 is built from 13 residues. Germline CDR1 and CDR2: LGHNA and YSLEER. CDR3 region: CASSQDIAGIRYF. As DNA, the CDR3 is TGCGCCAGCAGCCAAGATATCGCGGGGATAAGATATTTT.

This clonotype was detected ten times or more. V and J are TRBV5-1 and TRBJ1-1; unclear D gene. Trimming left V 4 bases short and J 5 bases short, with 15 bases between. Germline values: CDR1 SGHRS, CDR2 YFSETQ. This CDR3 has 14 residues. CDR3 residues: CASSEDGYGTEAFF. In DNA form, the CDR3 reads TGCGCCAGCAGCGAAGACGGTTACGGTACTGAAGCTTTCTTT.

This clonotype was detected a few times. The chain recombines TRBV5-1 with TRBJ2-1; weak D call: TRBD1 (5 bases). The CDR3 is 14 amino acids. CDR1 is SGHRS and CDR2 is YFSETQ in the germline V gene. Trimming removed 4 bases at V and 5 bases at J, with 13 bases between. The CDR3 reads CASSPGQTHNEQFF. CDR3 nucleotide sequence: TGCGCCAGCAGCCCCGGACAAACTCACAATGAGCAGTTCTTC. The full variable domain, in which reference TRBV5-1 and TRBJ2-1 provide the parts outside the CDR3, is KAGVTQTPRYLIKTRGQQVTLSCSPISGHRSVSWYQQTPGQGLQFLFEYFSETQRNKGNFPGRFSGRQFSNSRSEMNVSTLELGDSALYLCASSPGQTHNEQFFGPGTRLTVL.

This clonotype has only a few counts. The chain links TRBV20-1 to TRBJ2-2; 10 bases align to TRBD2. The germline gives CDR1 DFQATT, CDR2 SNEGSKA (reference sequence). This CDR3 is built from 16 residues. V trimming: 1 base; J trimming: 9 bases; junction bases outside the gene matches: 11. CDR3 protein: CSARAPSGGEGRELFF. CDR3 DNA: TGCAGTGCTAGAGCGCCTAGCGGGGGTGAGGGGCGGGAGCTGTTTTTT.

The rearrangement joins TRBV12-3 or TRBV12-4 to TRBJ2-7; TRBD2 matches at 11 bases. V lost 7 bases and J lost 6; bases outside the gene matches: 8. The CDR3 loop spans 14 amino acids. The CDR3 reads CASTLSGGAFEQYF. For the CDR3, the DNA is TGTGCCAGCACCCTTAGCGGGGGGGCTTTCGAGCAGTACTTC.

In this sample, this clonotype turned up a few times. The chain links TRBV19 to TRBJ2-3; perhaps TRBD1 as D (5 bases). Germline V gene sequence: CDR1 LNHDA, CDR2 SQIVND (reference sequence). Trimming took 5 bases from V and 1 from J, leaving 13 bases between them. This CDR3 has 15 residues. CDR3 DNA sequence: TGTGCCAGTAGTGTGGCTATAGGGGGCACAGATACGCAGTATTTT. Residues: CASSVAIGGTDTQYF.

This clonotype came up a few times. The J gene is TRBJ2-1, the V gene TRBV5-1; TRBD2 aligns across 10 bases. The germline V gene has CDR1 SGHRS and CDR2 YFSETQ. The CDR3 length is 17 residues. V trimming: 3 bases; J trimming: 0 bases; junction bases outside the gene matches: 6. The DNA for the CDR3 is TGCGCCAGCAGCTCCTCGACTAGCGGGTTCTCCTACAATGAGCAGTTCTTC. Translation: CASSSSTSGFSYNEQFF.

This clonotype was recorded many times. The V and J genes are TRBV9 and TRBJ1-2; no definite D call. The V gene lost 4 bases and the J gene lost 4 bases, with 17 bases spanning the gap. Germline CDR1 reads SGDLS; CDR2 reads YYNGEE. The CDR3 sequence is 15 residues long. The CDR3 here is CASSLFDESGYGYTF. The CDR3 nucleotides are TGTGCCAGCAGCTTGTTTGATGAGTCGGGCTATGGCTACACCTTC.

This clonotype was detected a few times. V gene TRBV6-5 combines with J gene TRBJ2-7; D not certain. This CDR3 is 12 amino acids long. The ends were cut back, 8 bases at V and 1 base at J, with 9 bases in the middle. The germline V gene has CDR1 MNHEY and CDR2 SVGAGI. CDR3 bases: TGTGCCAGCGGAAAGCTATCCTACGAGCAGTACTTC. Translated, it gives CASGKLSYEQYF.

This clonotype was seen ten or more times. This chain links TRBV27 with TRBJ1-2; no clear D. Germline CDR1 MNHEY, CDR2 SMNVEV (reference sequence). Trimming took off 5 bases at V and 8 bases at J, with 21 bases between the two ends. The CDR3 contains 15 residues. Here the CDR3 DNA reads TGTGCCAGCAGTAGTGAGGCCCGCCCAATTTGGGGCTACACCTTC. This sequence encodes CASSSEARPIWGYTF.

This clonotype was seen many times. The chain carries TRBV5-1 and TRBJ1-1; the match to TRBD1 covers 10 bases. The J segment lost 4 bases and the V segment lost 5 bases, leaving 11 bases of the junction unmatched. Germline values: CDR1 SGHRS, CDR2 YFSETQ. The CDR3 spans 16 residues. The CDR3, as DNA: TGCGCCAGCAGACTGATCCCGGGACAGGGGCCCACTGAAGCTTTCTTT. This encodes CASRLIPGQGPTEAFF.

This chain connects TRBV7-3 to TRBJ2-2; TRBD2 aligns across 9 bases. The CDR3 length is 16 residues. V lost 3 bases and J lost 5; bases outside the gene matches: 7. The germline gives CDR1 SGHTA, CDR2 FQGTGA. As DNA, the CDR3 is TGTGCCAGCAGCTTCTTCCCTCTAGCGGGAACCGGGGAGCTGTTTTTT. Translating it yields CASSFFPLAGTGELFF.

This clonotype was counted between two and nine times. This chain uses TRBV12-3 or TRBV12-4 with TRBJ1-6, with TRBD1 identical over 7 bases. The CDR3 extends over 16 amino acids. Losses at the gene ends were 7 bases for V and 10 bases for J; bases not matched to a gene: 16. The CDR3 region has the DNA TGTGCCAGCACCTTTGGGGGGGGCCAGGGGGGATCACCCCTCCACTTT. Its translation is CASTFGGGQGGSPLHF.